The clone carrying this T cell receptor beta chain was observed once. The CDR3 covers 20 residues. Trimming at V came to 4 bases and at J to 0 bases, leaving 18 bases not matched to a gene. Looked up from germline, CDR1 is SGHRS and CDR2 is YFSETQ. Self-reported history from a screening survey and questionnaire set each donor's cohort. Repertoires were generated with immunoSEQ multiplex PCR, while TCRdb's copy carries only in-frame clones and drops some. This table holds 310,000 or so clones, under 90% found once. The entry originates in a study of blood T cell repertoires in COVID-19. Sample: PBMCs or T cells enriched from blood (not recorded which). The clonotype was recovered from a woman younger than 30 who had recovered from COVID-19. The chain carries TRBV5-1 and TRBJ2-3; 9 nucleotides align to TRBD2. The CDR3 coding sequence is TGCGCCAGCAGCCGGTCTAGCGGGGCCCTCTATAAATCTAGCACAGATACGCAGTATTTT. This gives the protein CASSRSSGALYKSSTDTQYF.